A single sample is the source of the 13 T cell receptor beta chains below, sequenced in a study of human T cells and chemical hapten exposure. Via MiXCR, TCRdb re-called the RACE reads, giving one row per CDR3 protein. The table has approximately 80,000 distinct CDR3 sequences, 10% to 11% seen once. Time point in this sample: patch test 3, about 24 weeks after DPC sensitization. Treatment in this sample: therapeutic diphenylcyclopropenone sensitization with weekly scalp DPC. The input for sequencing was whole blood, taken in connection with sensitization to the hapten diphenylcyclopropenone (DPC). The receptors derive from a woman aged 45-60 years with alopecia areata. Some clones in this sample may be carry-over from other donors' samples.

The chain carries TRBV14 and TRBJ2-2; 15 bases are shared with TRBD2. From germline, CDR1 is SGHDN and CDR2 FVKESK. V was clipped by 4 bases and J by 5 bases; unmatched bases: 2. This CDR3 is built from 16 residues. The CDR3 loop reads CASSPGTSGRTGELFF. The CDR3 nucleotides read TGTGCCAGCAGCCCTGGGACTAGCGGGAGGACCGGGGAGCTGTTTTTT.

This clonotype was seen repeatedly, ten times or more. This chain connects TRBV3-1 to TRBJ2-5; 9 positions match TRBD1. V shed 4 bases, J shed 12 bases, and the junction held 6 bases outside the gene matches. The CDR3 is 12 residues long. Germline assignment: CDR1 LGHDT and CDR2 YNNKEL (reference sequence). In DNA form, the CDR3 reads TGTGCCAGCAGCCGGCGGACAGGGGAAGAGTACTTC. Protein product: CASSRRTGEEYF.

V and J are TRBV6-2 or TRBV6-3 and TRBJ2-3; 10 positions agree with TRBD2. The CDR3 covers 15 residues. Germline loops: CDR1 MNHEY, CDR2 SVGEGT. J was trimmed by 7 bases and V by 2 bases; bases with no gene match: 6. CDR3: CASSYESSGSHTQYF. CDR3 DNA sequence: TGTGCCAGCAGTTACGAGTCTAGCGGGAGCCATACGCAGTATTTT.

In its sample, this clonotype was seen a few times. The chain couples TRBV2 to TRBJ2-4, with 7 bases lining up with TRBD2. V trimming: 4 bases; J trimming: 7 bases; junction bases outside the gene matches: 7. In germline, CDR1 is SNHLY, CDR2 FYNNEI. This CDR3 comprises 14 residues. As DNA, the CDR3 is TGTGCCAGCAGTGGGATAGCGGGTCGGAACATTCAGTACTTC. Translated: CASSGIAGRNIQYF.

This clonotype was recorded many times. The V gene is TRBV20-1, the J gene TRBJ1-4; D is undetermined. V was shortened by 1 base and J by 7 bases, with 10 bases between the two germline ends. This CDR3 has 13 residues. The germline V gene encodes CDR1 DFQATT and CDR2 SNEGSKA (reference sequence). The CDR3 DNA reads as TGCAGTGCTAGAGCAGCGCCTGGTGAAAAACTGTTTTTT. Protein sequence: CSARAAPGEKLFF.

This chain links TRBV24-1 with TRBJ2-2; 7 bases map to TRBD1. CDR1 KGHDR and CDR2 SFDVKD come from the germline V gene. This CDR3 has 15 residues. J lost 6 bases, V lost 9 bases, and 12 bases had no gene match. CDR3 region: CATSEGGGFPGELFF. DNA of the CDR3: TGTGCCACCTCTGAAGGGGGCGGATTTCCCGGGGAGCTGTTTTTT.

This clonotype was picked up many times. CDR3 residues: CASSYPGGARTQYF. Written as DNA, the CDR3 is TGTGCCAGCAGTTACCCTGGTGGAGCCAGGACCCAGTACTTC. The chain has TRBV6-5 and TRBJ2-5, with no clear D. The length of the CDR3 is 14 residues. Germline CDR1 reads MNHEY; CDR2 reads SVGAGI. V shed 2 bases and J shed 7 bases, with 14 bases lying between them.

This clonotype was counted at least ten times. CDR3: CASGASGAGPLRAFF. The CDR3 nucleotides read TGTGCCAGCGGGGCGTCCGGGGCAGGCCCCTTGAGAGCTTTCTTT. The V call is TRBV28, the J call TRBJ1-1; tentative D call: TRBD1 (5 bases). This CDR3 has 15 amino acids. The V end lost 8 bases, the J end lost 10 bases, and 26 bases lay between the germline ends. Germline values: CDR1 MDHEN, CDR2 SYDVKM. The full variable domain, with the rest looked up from reference TRBV28 and TRBJ1-1, is DVKVTQSSRYLVKRTGEKVFLECVQDMDHENMFWYRQDPGLGLRLIYFSYDVKMKEKGDIPEGYSVSREKKERFSLILESASTNQTSMYLCASGASGAGPLRAFFGQGTRLTVV.

This clonotype showed up just a few times. CDR3 nucleotides: TGTGCCAGCAGCTTCCTAGCGGGAGGATTAGGTGAGCAGTTCTTC. Protein: CASSFLAGGLGEQFF. The chain couples TRBV11-1 to TRBJ2-1; 11 bases fit TRBD2. The CDR3 contains 15 residues. The trim removed 3 bases at V and 9 bases at J, leaving 7 bases unmatched. Germline CDR1 is SGHAT and CDR2 is FQDESV (reference sequence). The complete variable domain, with remaining parts taken from reference TRBV11-1 and TRBJ2-1, reads EAEVAQSPRYKITEKSQAVAFWCDPISGHATLYWYRQILGQGPELLVQFQDESVVDDSQLPKDRFSAERLKGVDSTLKIQPAELGDSAMYLCASSFLAGGLGEQFFGPGTRLTVL.

This clonotype was found many times. The rearrangement uses TRBV6-1 and TRBJ2-5; 8 bases are shared with TRBD1. CDR1 is MNHNS and CDR2 is SASEGT in the germline V gene. V was clipped by 5 bases and J by 4 bases; unmatched bases: 12. The CDR3 contains 16 residues. This chain's CDR3 is CASSYLFTGGRETQYF. CDR3 sequence (DNA): TGTGCCAGCAGTTACCTATTTACAGGGGGTAGAGAGACCCAGTACTTC.

This clonotype has at least ten counts. The V gene is TRBV11-2, the J gene TRBJ2-1, with TRBD2 matching over 11 bases. CDR1 SGHAT and CDR2 FQNNGV come from the germline V gene. The CDR3 runs to 15 residues. V lost 5 bases to trimming and J lost 2 bases; unmatched junction nucleotides: 2. The CDR3 coding sequence is TGTGCCAGCAGCGTGACTAGCGGGACCTACAATGAGCAGTTCTTC. Translated: CASSVTSGTYNEQFF.

This clonotype was counted ten times or more. DNA for the CDR3: TGTGCCAGCAGTCCTGCGACCGAGCAGTACTTC. Translating it yields CASSPATEQYF. The chain carries TRBV7-9 and TRBJ2-7; no firm D call. The V end lost 6 bases, the J end lost 6 bases, and 9 bases lay between the germline ends. The CDR3 loop spans 11 amino acids. Germline V CDR1 and CDR2: SEHNR, FQNEAQ (reference sequence).

This clonotype was seen at least ten times. The V gene is TRBV5-6, the J gene TRBJ2-1; no definite D call. The CDR3 is made up of 13 amino acids. Germline assignment: CDR1 SGHDT and CDR2 YYEEEE. The germline V and J ends were trimmed by 2 bases and 10 bases, with 13 bases remaining between them. The CDR3 protein is CASSFMRRTEQFF. The CDR3 bases are TGTGCCAGCAGCTTCATGCGACGTACGGAGCAGTTCTTC.